This T cell receptor (beta chain) originates from a study of blood T cell repertoires in COVID-19. The overall study: Specimens from acute and convalescent COVID-19 originated in the United States, Italy and Spain.

This clone was counted only a few times. This study enrolled people aged roughly 18 to 90 from about two dozen US geographic areas. Grouping used clinical history reported by participants in a survey and questionnaire. Recovery meant two consecutive negative NP/OP PCR tests, professional clearance, or resolved symptoms. TCRdb's copy holds only in-frame clones and misses some; the assay was immunoSEQ multiplex PCR. The repertoire consists of 250,000 to 350,000 clones, with about 87% occurring once and the leading ten covering 3%. Germline CDR1 and CDR2: SGHAT and FQDESV (reference sequence). V was pared by 5 bases and J by 4 bases, with 9 bases between. CDR3 size: 12 residues.

This sequence was found in a woman aged 50 to 60 who had recovered from COVID-19. The V and J genes are TRBV11-1 and TRBJ2-7, with D possibly TRBD1 on 6 matching bases. Sequenced sample: PBMCs or T cells enriched from blood (not recorded which). CDR3 residues: CASSEQGYEQYF. For the CDR3, the DNA is TGTGCCAGCAGCGAACAGGGATACGAGCAGTACTTC.